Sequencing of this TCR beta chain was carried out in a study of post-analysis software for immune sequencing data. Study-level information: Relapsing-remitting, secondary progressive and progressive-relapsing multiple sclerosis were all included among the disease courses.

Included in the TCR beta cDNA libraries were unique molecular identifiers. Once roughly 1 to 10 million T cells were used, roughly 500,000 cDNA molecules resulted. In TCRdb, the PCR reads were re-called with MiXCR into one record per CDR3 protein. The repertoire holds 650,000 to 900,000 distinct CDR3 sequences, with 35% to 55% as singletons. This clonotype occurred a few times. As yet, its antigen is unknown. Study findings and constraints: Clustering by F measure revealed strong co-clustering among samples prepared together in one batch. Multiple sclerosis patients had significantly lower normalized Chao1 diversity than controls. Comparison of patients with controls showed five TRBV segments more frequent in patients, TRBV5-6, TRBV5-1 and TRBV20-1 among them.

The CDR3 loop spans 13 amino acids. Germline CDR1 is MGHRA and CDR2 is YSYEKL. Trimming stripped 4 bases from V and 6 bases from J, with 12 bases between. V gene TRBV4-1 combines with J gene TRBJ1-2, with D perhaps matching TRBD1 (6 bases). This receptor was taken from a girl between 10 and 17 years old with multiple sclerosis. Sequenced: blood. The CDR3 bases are TGCGCCAGCAGCCCACCAGGGGTGGATGGCTACACCTTC. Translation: CASSPPGVDGYTF.